This T cell receptor (beta chain) is drawn from a study of T cell responses to AZD1222 COVID-19 vaccine. Study at large: The study pooled second doses at about 4 or about 12 weeks. Study observations and caveats: Only after the peak T cell response were repertoires sampled. Only a handful of people who got AZD1222 tested seropositive at baseline. When two AZD1222 doses had been given, Spike-specific TCR breadth and depth rose.

The CDR3 is made up of 14 amino acids. Per germline, CDR1 LGHNT and CDR2 FRNRAP. V lost 2 bases to trimming and J lost 4 bases, with 11 bases between them. This clone showed up just once. Antigen unknown. Measured with immunoSEQ multiplex PCR; TCRdb has only the in-frame clones, and not every one. The repertoire consists of around 200,000 clones, with 90% to 95% occurring once and the leading ten covering around 4.3%. This chain joins TRBV12-5 and TRBJ1-1, with D perhaps matching TRBD1 (5 bases). This TCR was sampled from an adult in good health. The sequenced sample was peripheral blood, obtained on day 0 of AZD1222 vaccination. CDR3 protein: CASGLPYRFTEAFF. CDR3 nucleotide sequence: TGTGCTAGTGGTTTGCCTTACAGGTTCACTGAAGCTTTCTTT.